Listed here is a single T cell receptor (beta chain). What it binds is not known. The CDR3 covers 14 residues. Germline V CDR1 and CDR2: SGDLS, YYNGEE. Trimming left V 0 bases short and J 7 bases short, with 10 bases between. This sample was taken from a study of PD-1 blockade in classical Hodgkin lymphoma. Clones were read by immunoSEQ multiplex PCR, and TCRdb kept only the in-frame ones, dropping some. Found here are tens of thousands of clones, about nine tenths of them singletons; the top ten hold about 5.3%. Time point given: newly diagnosed, previously untreated cHL patient sample. Untreated, newly diagnosed classical Hodgkin lymphoma PBMCs were comparators. Whole-study results and caveats: Baseline TCR diversity was reportedly lower in newly diagnosed patients than healthy donors. Prior therapy or disease activity may underlie the repertoire differences, whose causes remain undefined.

Sequenced input: peripheral blood mononuclear cells (PBMCs). The source of this sequence is a human donor with classical Hodgkin lymphoma. This rearrangement joins TRBV9 to TRBJ2-2; no definite D call. Here the CDR3 reads CASSVEVAVGELFF. CDR3 coding DNA: TGTGCCAGCAGCGTAGAGGTAGCCGTCGGGGAGCTGTTTTTT.